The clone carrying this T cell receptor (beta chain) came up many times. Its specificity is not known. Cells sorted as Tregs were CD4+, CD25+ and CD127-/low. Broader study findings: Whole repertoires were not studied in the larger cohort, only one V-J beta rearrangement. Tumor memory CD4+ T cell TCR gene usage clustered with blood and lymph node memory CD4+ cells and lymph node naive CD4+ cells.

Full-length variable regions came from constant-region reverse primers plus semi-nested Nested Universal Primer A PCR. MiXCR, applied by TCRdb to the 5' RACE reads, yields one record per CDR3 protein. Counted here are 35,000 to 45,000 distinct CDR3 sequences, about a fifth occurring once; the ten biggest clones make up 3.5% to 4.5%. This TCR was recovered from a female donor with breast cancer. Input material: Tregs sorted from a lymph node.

CDR3 residues: CASSTGQSGNTIYF. DNA of the CDR3: TGCGCCAGCAGCACTGGACAGTCTGGAAACACCATATATTTT. V gene TRBV5-1 combines with J gene TRBJ1-3, with a weak D call TRBD1 (6 bases). V lost 4 bases and J 1 base, leaving 9 bases between the germline ends. Germline V gene lookup returns CDR1 SGHRS and CDR2 YFSETQ. This CDR3 comprises 14 residues.